One sample yielded the 25 T cell receptor beta chains listed below, sequenced in a study of kidney transplant recipient with SARS-CoV-2 infection. TCRdb called the reads again in MiXCR, with one record for every CDR3 protein. The repertoire holds approximately 240,000 distinct CDR3 sequences, with under 30% as singletons. This material consisted of a blood sample, taken at baseline and between days 110 and 120 from a kidney transplant recipient. These receptors originate from a young adult male patient who had COVID-19 and was a kidney transplant recipient. The graft donor may have contributed some T cells.

This clonotype was counted at least ten times. V and J are TRBV5-5 and TRBJ2-2; 10 bases are a match to TRBD1. Unmatched junction bases numbered 7, after V lost 4 bases and J lost 7 bases. CDR1 and CDR2 from the germline V gene are SGHKS and YYEKEE (reference sequence). The CDR3 has 15 residues. The CDR3: CASSLRTGGDGELFF. DNA for the CDR3: TGTGCCAGCAGCCTCCGGACAGGGGGGGACGGGGAGCTGTTTTTT.

This clonotype has ten or more counts. The chain carries TRBV4-3 and TRBJ2-4; D gene ambiguous. V was clipped by 0 bases and J by 0 bases, with 9 bases between them. This CDR3 is built from 16 residues. CDR1 is LGHNA and CDR2 is YSLEER in the germline V gene. The chain's CDR3 is CASSQDWILAKNIQYF. Written as DNA, the CDR3 is TGCGCCAGCAGCCAAGATTGGATCCTAGCCAAAAACATTCAGTACTTC.

This clonotype was seen ten or more times. The V call is TRBV7-1, the J call TRBJ1-2; D gene uncertain. TRBV7-1 is an ORF, with its function uncertain. With 5 bases removed from V and 4 bases from J, the gap between germline ends came to 23 bases. The CDR3 runs 17 residues. The CDR3 here is CASSMRGHEGKTYGYTF. The CDR3 DNA sequence: TGTGCCAGCAGCATGCGGGGTCACGAGGGAAAGACCTATGGCTACACCTTC.

There are a few counts of this clonotype. The J gene is TRBJ2-1, the V gene TRBV18; D gene unclear. The germline V gene encodes CDR1 KGHSH and CDR2 LQKENI. The CDR3 runs 12 residues. Trimming took off 2 bases at V and 3 bases at J, with 2 bases between the two ends. CDR3 nucleotides: TGTGCCAGCTCACCAAGCTACAATGAGCAGTTCTTC. Translated: CASSPSYNEQFF.

The V gene is TRBV2, the J gene TRBJ1-1, with D possibly TRBD1 on 5 matching bases. Germline-derived CDR1 and CDR2 are SNHLY and FYNNEI. The CDR3 loop spans 16 amino acids. Trimming removed 8 bases from V and 0 bases from J, with 19 bases in between. CDR3 in amino acids: CASGAFRQSMNTEAFF. Here the CDR3 DNA reads TGTGCCAGCGGAGCTTTCCGACAGTCAATGAACACTGAAGCTTTCTTT.

The V and J genes are TRBV4-3 and TRBJ1-2; D gene uncertain. V shed 5 bases and J shed 4 bases, with 23 bases lying between them. The CDR3 is made up of 17 amino acids. Germline CDR1 is LGHNA and CDR2 is YSLEER. The CDR3 sequence: CASSFRKGRRKTYGYTF. The CDR3 DNA reads TGCGCCAGCAGCTTTCGAAAAGGACGTCGAAAGACCTATGGCTACACCTTC.

About this clonotype: Just one base apart from a much larger clone, this may be a read error. This chain connects TRBV27 to TRBJ2-3, with D perhaps TRBD1 or TRBD2 (5 bases each). The J call may be faulty, since TRBJ2-5 better matches the DNA end. Germline-derived CDR1 and CDR2 are MNHEY and SMNVEV (reference sequence). This CDR3 is 15 amino acids long. This CDR3 reads CASSARGRVGETQYF. In DNA form, the CDR3 reads TGTGCCAGCAGTGCCCGGGGCAGGGTCGGGGAGACCCAGTACTTC.

About this clonotype: A junction end diverges from the germline sequence, so it may reflect a read error. The rearrangement links TRBV3-1 to TRBJ1-1; D is undetermined. The V gene's germline CDR1 is LGHDT and CDR2 YNNKEL (reference sequence). CDR3 length: 17 amino acids. The CDR3 DNA sequence: TGTGCCAGCAGCTGCAAGAGTCCCATTTCAATTCGCACTGAAGCTTCCTTT. Translation gives CASSCKSPISIRTEASF.

This clonotype was found many times. The chain uses TRBV7-8 and TRBJ1-2; no definite D call. There are 17 residues in the CDR3. With 5 bases removed from V and 4 bases from J, the gap between germline ends came to 23 bases. CDR1 is SGHVS and CDR2 is FQNEAQ in the germline V gene. DNA of the CDR3: TGTGCCAGCAGCGGCAAAGGGTTTACCCGAAAGACCTATGGCTACACCTTC. Translating gives CASSGKGFTRKTYGYTF.

The V and J genes are TRBV6-4 and TRBJ1-2; D is unresolved. CDR3 size: 17 residues. Germline assignment: CDR1 MRHNA and CDR2 SNTAGT. The V and J ends lost 5 bases and 4 bases respectively, with 23 bases between them. DNA of the CDR3: TGTGCCAGCAGTCACAGAGCCTCACACGGAAAGACCTATGGCTACACCTTC. Its protein is CASSHRASHGKTYGYTF.

In regard to this clonotype: This may arise from a read error, as a much more abundant clone is one base away. This chain joins TRBV6-5 and TRBJ2-5, with D hard to call. CDR3 size: 14 residues. Germline-derived CDR1 and CDR2 are MNHEY and SVGAGI. The CDR3 is CASGYSRAQETQYF. For the CDR3, the DNA is TGTGCCAGCGGTTACTCCAGAGCCCAGGAGACCCAGTACTTC.

This clonotype has a count of ten or more. J is TRBJ2-5 and V is TRBV6-2 or TRBV6-3, with 7 bases matching TRBD1. This CDR3 region has 13 residues. The germline V gene has CDR1 MNHEY and CDR2 SVGEGT. With 6 bases clipped from V and 4 bases from J, the junction kept 5 bases outside the gene matches. This CDR3 reads CASSSTGRETQYF. CDR3 DNA: TGTGCCAGCAGCTCGACAGGGAGAGAGACCCAGTACTTC.

Remarks on this clonotype: A read error may explain this, as a much larger clone is one base away. V and J are TRBV6-2 or TRBV6-3 and TRBJ2-7; TRBD1 matches 9 bases. Germline CDR1 reads MNHEY; CDR2 reads SVGEGT. The V gene end was trimmed by 2 bases and the J gene end by 2 bases; junction bases not matched to a gene: 4. The CDR3 contains 15 residues. The DNA of the CDR3 is TGTGCCAGCAGTTACCGACAGGGGGTTGCCTACGAGCAGTACTTC. It yields the protein CASSYRQGVAYEQYF.

With regard to this clonotype: A much larger clone is a single base away; this may be a read error. The J gene is TRBJ2-1, the V gene TRBV7-3, with 8 bases matching TRBD2. CDR1 is SGHTA and CDR2 is FQGTGA in the germline V gene. There are 17 residues in the CDR3. The CDR3 region has the DNA TGTACCAGCAGCCCCACCTCGATAGCGGGGAGCTACAATGAGCAGTTCTTC. The encoded protein is CTSSPTSIAGSYNEQFF.

This clonotype has just a few counts. The chain couples TRBV20-1 to TRBJ2-3; no definite D call. Germline CDR1 reads DFQATT; CDR2 reads SNEGSKA (reference sequence). The ends were cut back, 4 bases at V and 0 bases at J, with 11 bases in the middle. The length of the CDR3 is 14 residues. The CDR3 DNA reads as TGCAGTGCTATGCCAGCAGTCAGCACAGATACGCAGTATTTT. Amino acid sequence: CSAMPAVSTDTQYF.

Details on this clonotype: This may come from a read error, since a much larger clone is one base off. The chain employs TRBV19 and TRBJ2-7, with TRBD2 matching over 14 bases. Germline lookup yields CDR1 LNHDA and CDR2 SQIVND (reference sequence). This CDR3 region has 15 residues. CDR3 coding DNA: TGTGCCAGTGGTATTGGACTAGCGGGAGGATACGAGCAGTACTTC. It codes for CASGIGLAGGYEQYF.

Comments on this clonotype: This may arise from a read error, as a much more abundant clone is one base away. The chain uses TRBV29-1 and TRBJ2-5; D unclear. The CDR3 runs to 11 residues. V was pared by 4 bases and J by 11 bases, with 14 bases between. Germline assignment: CDR1 SQVTM and CDR2 ANQGSEA. This chain's CDR3 is CSVASESEQYF. The CDR3, as DNA: TGCAGCGTTGCTTCTGAGTCAGAGCAGTACTTC.

Note on this clonotype: A much larger clone differs by one base, so this may be a read error. The CDR3 loop is CASSQDEAGELFF. The CDR3 nucleotides read TGTGCCAGCAGCCAAGATGAGGCCGGGGAGCTGTTTTTT. V gene TRBV3-2 combines with J gene TRBJ2-2. TRBV3-2 is termed a pseudogene. The CDR3 is 13 amino acids.

The table lists this clonotype with many counts. The chain employs TRBV29-1 and TRBJ2-7, with TRBD1 matching over 7 bases. CDR1 is SQVTM and CDR2 is ANQGSEA in the germline V gene. This CDR3 spans 12 amino acids. J gave up 5 bases and V 3 bases, and 4 bases lay outside the gene matches. DNA for the CDR3: TGCAGCGTTGAGACAGGGATCCACGAGCAGTACTTC. It yields the protein CSVETGIHEQYF.

This clonotype came up a few times. The J gene is TRBJ2-1, the V gene TRBV7-6, with D maybe TRBD1 (5 bases). Trimming cost V 2 bases and J 7 bases, with 12 bases left between them. This CDR3 has 14 amino acids. CDR1 is SGHVS, CDR2 FNYEAQ, per germline. CDR3 nucleotides: TGTGCCAGCAGCTTACTCTCATCAGGGAATGAGCAGTTCTTC. It codes for CASSLLSSGNEQFF.

This clonotype appeared many times. The chain joins TRBV20-1 to TRBJ2-5, with 10 nucleotides matching TRBD2. The CDR3 totals 13 residues. V lost 5 bases and J lost 4; bases outside the gene matches: 4. Germline CDR1 DFQATT, CDR2 SNEGSKA (reference sequence). CDR3 amino acids: CSAPTSGVETQYF. CDR3 sequence (DNA): TGCAGTGCTCCTACTAGCGGGGTAGAGACCCAGTACTTC.

The chain has TRBV6-5 and TRBJ2-3; 11 bases are a match to TRBD2. Germline V lookup: CDR1 MNHEY, CDR2 SVGAGI. This CDR3 spans 17 amino acids. J gave up 7 bases and V 4 bases, and 13 bases lay outside the gene matches. The CDR3 bases are TGTGCCAGCAGTTCCCTCCAGACTAGCGGGATGAGGAATACGCAGTATTTT. It specifies CASSSLQTSGMRNTQYF.

In this sample, this clonotype turned up many times. The rearrangement links TRBV18 to TRBJ1-2; 8 nucleotides line up with TRBD1. Germline V CDR1 and CDR2: KGHSH, LQKENI. The CDR3 extends over 15 amino acids. With V trimmed by 0 bases and J by 7 bases, 7 bases remained unmatched. CDR3 residues: CASSPPADRVFGYTF. The CDR3 DNA sequence: TGTGCCAGCTCACCACCGGCGGACAGGGTGTTTGGCTACACCTTC.

This clonotype was detected ten times or more. The chain has TRBV29-1 and TRBJ1-2; D is perhaps TRBD1 (5 bases). Germline loops: CDR1 SQVTM, CDR2 ANQGSEA. Trimming stripped 8 bases from V and 2 bases from J, with 9 bases between. The CDR3 extends over 11 amino acids. In DNA, the CDR3 is TGCAGCACGACAGAGAACTATGGCTACACCTTC. The encoded protein is CSTTENYGYTF.

Remarks on this clonotype: Since a much larger clone is just one base distant, this may be a read error. The gene calls are TRBV3-1 and TRBJ2-7; D not resolved. TRBJ2-5 explains the end of the DNA better; the J call may be wrong. The CDR3 extends over 17 amino acids. Germline values: CDR1 LGHDT, CDR2 YNNKEL (reference sequence). The CDR3 region is CASSHLGPISLSETQYF. The CDR3 DNA is TGTGCCAGCAGCCACCTAGGTCCCATTTCTCTCTCTGAGACCCAGTACTTC.